A single sample is the source of the 23 T cell receptor beta chains below, sequenced in a study of T cell clonotyping in hematopoietic cell transplantation. The assay was immunoSEQ multiplex PCR, and TCRdb's table has in-frame clones only and misses some. Among approximately 5,000 clones listed, around 76% were seen once. The specimen comprised peripheral blood mononuclear cells, sampled 100 days after allogeneic stem cell transplant. These receptor sequences come from a male patient between 60 and 69 years old who had an allogeneic stem cell transplant, so T cells may come from the graft donor. Some clones in this sample may be carry-over from other donors' samples.

This rearrangement joins TRBV4-3 to TRBJ1-5, with 7 bases aligning to TRBD1. After removal of 0 bases from V and 7 bases from J, the junction contained 3 bases not matched to a gene. The CDR3 totals 14 residues. Germline values: CDR1 LGHNA, CDR2 YSLEER. DNA of the CDR3: TGCGCCAGCAGCCAAGAAACAGGGGTACAGCCCCAGCATTTT. Translating it yields CASSQETGVQPQHF.

This clone has a single count. This chain joins TRBV19 and TRBJ2-7; D is uncertain. V was trimmed by 2 bases and J by 2 bases, leaving 10 bases between them. The CDR3 sequence is 14 residues long. Germline CDR1 and CDR2: LNHDA and SQIVND (reference sequence). DNA of the CDR3: TGTGCCAGTAGTATACGGGCCTTTACCTACGAGCAGTACTTC. Protein: CASSIRAFTYEQYF.

This clone came up a few times. This chain connects TRBV7-3 to TRBJ2-5, with 11 bases aligning to TRBD2. CDR1 is SGHTA and CDR2 is FQGTGA in the germline V gene. Trimming cost V 5 bases and J 5 bases; bases outside gene matches: 7. The CDR3 has 15 amino acids. The CDR3 DNA reads as TGTGCCAGCAGCGTTAGCGGGAGGGCCGGGGAGACCCAGTACTTC. Encoded protein: CASSVSGRAGETQYF.

The chain uses TRBV13 and TRBJ2-2, with TRBD1 identical over 11 bases. V lost 7 bases, J lost 1 base, and 8 bases stayed unmatched. The CDR3 loop spans 17 amino acids. Germline CDR1 reads PRHDT; CDR2 reads FYEKMQ (reference sequence). This chain's CDR3 is CASIGTGGNQNTGELFF. In DNA, the CDR3 is TGTGCCAGCATCGGGACAGGGGGGAATCAGAACACCGGGGAGCTGTTTTTT.

The count of this clone is one. The chain recombines TRBV14 with TRBJ2-7, with D unclear. Germline values: CDR1 SGHDN, CDR2 FVKESK. The CDR3 covers 13 residues. V was cut by 1 base and J by 2 bases, with 6 bases left in between. Written as DNA, the CDR3 is TGTGCCAGCAGCCAAGCCTACACCTACGAGCAGTACTTC. This encodes CASSQAYTYEQYF.

J is TRBJ2-6 and V is TRBV30; the match to TRBD1 covers 9 bases. The V and J ends lost 5 bases and 0 bases, in that order; junction bases with no gene match: 5. CDR1 is GTSNPN, CDR2 SVGIG, per germline (reference sequence). This CDR3 region has 16 residues. This CDR3 is CAWGDRASSGANVLTF. Here the CDR3 DNA reads TGTGCCTGGGGGGACAGGGCGAGCTCTGGGGCCAACGTCCTGACTTTC.

Remarks on this clone: At one of its ends the junction is not consistent with the germline gene, which may arise from a read error. The CDR3 spells CASSQRFGGRSGNTIYF. The CDR3 coding sequence is TGCGCCAGCAGCCAGAGGTTTGGGGGTAGAAGTGGAAACACCATATATTTT. This sequence joins TRBV5-8 and TRBJ1-3; D may be TRBD1 (5 bases). Germline loops: CDR1 SGHTS, CDR2 YDEGEE. CDR3 length: 17 residues. Combining the CDR3 with reference TRBV5-8 and TRBJ1-3 gives the whole variable domain EAGVTQSPTHLIKTRGQQATLRCSPISGHTSVYWYQQALGLGLQFLLWYDEGEERNRGNFPPRFSGRQFPNYSSELNVNALELEDSALYLCASSQRFGGRSGNTIYFGEGSWLTVV.

This clone was recorded a few times. The chain carries TRBV9 and TRBJ2-5, with D maybe TRBD1 (5 bases). The CDR3 covers 17 residues. Germline CDR1 is SGDLS and CDR2 is YYNGEE. V lost 0 bases and J lost 2, with 17 bases in between. The DNA for the CDR3 is TGTGCCAGCAGCGTAGCACGGCACGTGGGGCTTCAAGAGACCCAGTACTTC. It encodes CASSVARHVGLQETQYF.

The V and J genes are TRBV6-1 and TRBJ2-1; 13 bases match TRBD2. The CDR3 has 16 residues. CDR1 is MNHNS and CDR2 is SASEGT in the germline V gene. The V segment lost 2 bases and the J segment 7 bases; nucleotides outside the gene matches: 5. As DNA, the CDR3 is TGTGCCAGCAGTGAATTGGCGGGACTAGCGGGGAATGAGCAGTTCTTC. Protein: CASSELAGLAGNEQFF.

The rearrangement joins TRBV4-3 to TRBJ1-1; D is perhaps TRBD1 (6 bases). The CDR3 sequence is 13 residues long. Germline-derived CDR1 and CDR2 are LGHNA and YSLEER. V shed 3 bases and J shed 6 bases, with 11 bases lying between them. CDR3 sequence reads: CASSQNRDAEAFF. The CDR3 DNA is TGCGCCAGCAGCCAGAACAGGGATGCTGAAGCTTTCTTT.

This clone was seen once. The chain is built from TRBV15 and TRBJ1-5; D gene uncertain. Looked up from germline, CDR1 is LNHNV and CDR2 is YYDKDF (reference sequence). The CDR3 extends over 15 amino acids. V shed 0 bases and J shed 5 bases, with 11 bases lying between them. CDR3 sequence: CATSRDPRPDQPQHF. CDR3 nucleotides: TGTGCCACCAGCAGAGACCCACGTCCTGATCAGCCCCAGCATTTT.

This chain joins TRBV5-1 and TRBJ2-7; TRBD2 aligns across 12 bases. J was trimmed by 2 bases and V by 3 bases; bases with no gene match: 3. The germline V gene encodes CDR1 SGHRS and CDR2 YFSETQ. This CDR3 is built from 15 residues. The CDR3 DNA sequence: TGCGCCAGCAGCTCTTCTAGCGGGGGGGCCTACGAGCAGTACTTC. Protein product: CASSSSSGGAYEQYF.

V is TRBV11-1 and J is TRBJ1-1, with 11 bases matching TRBD1. Looked up from germline, CDR1 is SGHAT and CDR2 is FQDESV (reference sequence). J gave up 6 bases and V 8 bases, and 5 bases lay outside the gene matches. The CDR3 runs 13 residues. The CDR3 DNA sequence: TGTGCCAGCCGGGGACAGGGGGTATCTGAAGCTTTCTTT. This sequence encodes CASRGQGVSEAFF. Full variable domain (outside the CDR3, taken from reference TRBV11-1 and TRBJ1-1): EAEVAQSPRYKITEKSQAVAFWCDPISGHATLYWYRQILGQGPELLVQFQDESVVDDSQLPKDRFSAERLKGVDSTLKIQPAELGDSAMYLCASRGQGVSEAFFGQGTRLTVV.

The V call is TRBV7-2, the J call TRBJ2-7; TRBD1 matches 8 bases. V trimming: 5 bases; J trimming: 5 bases; junction bases outside the gene matches: 8. From germline, CDR1 is SGHTA and CDR2 FQGNSA. This CDR3 region has 14 residues. The CDR3 sequence: CASSPQGQGDEQYF. CDR3 sequence (DNA): TGTGCCAGCAGCCCCCAAGGACAGGGCGACGAGCAGTACTTC.

Remarks on this clone: A junction end diverges from the germline sequence, so it may reflect a read error. The V call is TRBV6-6, the J call TRBJ1-4, with D possibly being TRBD1 (6 bases). The CDR3 totals 13 residues. Germline V gene data show CDR1 as MNHNY and CDR2 as SVGAGI (reference sequence). CDR3 coding DNA: TGTGCCAGCAGACAGGGAACTAATAAAAAACTGTTTTTT. Amino acid sequence: CASRQGTNKKLFF.

This chain connects TRBV7-2 to TRBJ2-3; D remains unclear. This CDR3 comprises 13 residues. Trimming removed 6 bases from V and 0 bases from J, with 7 bases in between. Germline CDR1 and CDR2: SGHTA and FQGNSA. In nucleotides, the CDR3 is TGTGCCAGCAGGGTAGCTAGCACAGATACGCAGTATTTT. Its translation: CASRVASTDTQYF.

DNA for the CDR3: TGTGCCAGCACCGACAGGGAGCGCGGCTACACCTTC. Residues: CASTDRERGYTF. The chain couples TRBV28 to TRBJ1-2, with TRBD1 identical over 7 bases. Germline V CDR1 and CDR2: MDHEN, SYDVKM. CDR3 size: 12 residues. V gave up 7 bases and J gave up 8 bases; unmatched junction bases: 7.

This sequence joins TRBV28 and TRBJ2-7; TRBD1 matches 9 bases. The CDR3 consists of 14 residues. Germline CDR1 is MDHEN and CDR2 is SYDVKM. The trim removed 3 bases at V and 3 bases at J, leaving 3 bases unmatched. CDR3 residues: CASSFRTGVYEQYF. The CDR3 nucleotides read TGTGCCAGCAGTTTCAGGACAGGGGTCTACGAGCAGTACTTC.

The V and J genes are TRBV28 and TRBJ1-1; D perhaps matches TRBD1 (5 bases). Looked up from germline, CDR1 is MDHEN and CDR2 is SYDVKM. V lost 2 bases to trimming and J lost 4 bases, with 14 bases between them. The CDR3 consists of 15 residues. The CDR3 DNA is TGTGCCAGCAGTTTACCGACTTGGGGGTTCACTGAAGCTTTCTTT. It encodes CASSLPTWGFTEAFF.

The chain employs TRBV29-1 and TRBJ2-1; TRBD1 matches 8 bases. Germline V gene sequence: CDR1 SQVTM, CDR2 ANQGSEA. V gave up 7 bases and J gave up 6 bases; unmatched junction bases: 8. This CDR3 contains 13 residues. Written as DNA, the CDR3 is TGCAGCGCCGAAGGACAGGGAGTCAATGAGCAGTTCTTC. It is translated as CSAEGQGVNEQFF.

The V and J genes are TRBV5-8 and TRBJ2-7; 7 bases match TRBD1. CDR1 SGHTS and CDR2 YDEGEE come from the germline V gene. V was pared by 4 bases and J by 4 bases, with 11 bases of the junction left unmatched. This CDR3 contains 15 residues. CDR3 nucleotides: TGTGCCAGCAGCCCTGGGACAGAATTACTTTACGAGCAGTACTTC. As protein: CASSPGTELLYEQYF.

The rearrangement links TRBV6-6 to TRBJ1-3; tentative D call: TRBD1 (5 bases). Trimming left V 6 bases short and J 0 bases short, with 9 bases between. CDR1 is MNHNY, CDR2 SVGAGI, per germline (reference sequence). The CDR3 loop spans 14 amino acids. The CDR3 DNA follows: TGTGCCAGCAGGATGCAGGGCTCTGGAAACACCATATATTTT. Protein sequence: CASRMQGSGNTIYF.

The rearrangement uses TRBV19 and TRBJ2-5; D may be TRBD1 (6 bases). The CDR3 contains 12 residues. Between the trimmed V and J ends, which lost 5 bases and 5 bases, there was a span of 9 bases. Germline CDR1 LNHDA, CDR2 SQIVND (reference sequence). Here the CDR3 reads CASSWQGETQYF. The DNA for the CDR3 is TGTGCCAGTAGTTGGCAGGGGGAGACCCAGTACTTC. The whole variable domain, remainder taken from reference TRBV19 and TRBJ2-5, is DGGITQSPKYLFRKEGQNVTLSCEQNLNHDAMYWYRQDPGQGLRLIYYSQIVNDFQKGDIAEGYSVSREKKESFPLTVTSAQKNPTAFYLCASSWQGETQYFGPGTRLLVL.